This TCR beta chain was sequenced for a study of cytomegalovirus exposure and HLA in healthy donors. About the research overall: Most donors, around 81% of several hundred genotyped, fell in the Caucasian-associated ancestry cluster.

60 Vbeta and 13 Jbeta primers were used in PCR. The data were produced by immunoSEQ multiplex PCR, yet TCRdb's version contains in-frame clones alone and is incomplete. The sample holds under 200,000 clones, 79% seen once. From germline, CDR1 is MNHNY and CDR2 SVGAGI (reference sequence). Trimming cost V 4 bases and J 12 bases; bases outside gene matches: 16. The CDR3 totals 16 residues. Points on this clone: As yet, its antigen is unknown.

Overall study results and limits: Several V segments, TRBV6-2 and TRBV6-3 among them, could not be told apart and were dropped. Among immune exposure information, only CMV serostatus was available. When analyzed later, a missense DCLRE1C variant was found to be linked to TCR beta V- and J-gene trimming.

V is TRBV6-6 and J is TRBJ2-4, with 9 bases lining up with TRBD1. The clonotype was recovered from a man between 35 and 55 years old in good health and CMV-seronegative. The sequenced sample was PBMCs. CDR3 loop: CASSSSMTGGRSSQYF. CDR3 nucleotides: TGTGCCAGCAGTTCCTCAATGACAGGGGGTCGTAGCAGTCAGTACTTC.